A single T cell receptor beta chain is shown here with its context. What it recognizes is unknown. These data belong to a study of cytomegalovirus exposure and HLA in healthy donors. Study-level information: Among some 400 genotyped donors, roughly 80% fell in the Caucasian-associated ancestry cluster.

The PCR used 60 Vbeta and 13 Jbeta primers. Data came from immunoSEQ multiplex PCR; TCRdb stores just in-frame clones and leaves some out. The sample contains more than 150,000 clones, about 90% of which appear only once. Study results and limitations: Further analysis was carried out later, and it showed several of the most significant clusters appearing linked to common viral pathogens. Later work showed greater clonal expansion in HLA-associated TCR beta chains than in equally common others. V- and J-gene trimming in TCR beta was tied to a missense DCLRE1C variant by an analysis performed later.

Sequenced sample: PBMCs. The TCR sequence derives from a girl under three years old in good health and CMV-seronegative.

Here the CDR3 DNA reads TGTGCCACCAGCAGAGATCGCAGAACCGAGCAGTACTTC. Its translation is CATSRDRRTEQYF. The chain recombines TRBV15 with TRBJ2-7; D remains unclear. Germline V gene lookup returns CDR1 LNHNV and CDR2 YYDKDF (reference sequence). Trimming cost V 0 bases and J 6 bases, with 9 bases left between them. The CDR3 has 13 amino acids.